The text below deals with one T cell receptor beta chain. The treatment here: roughly 18 received Ad26.COV2.S at low or high dose, single or two shots; a few received placebo; per-sample allocation not given. Sampling was performed 63 days after the first vaccine or placebo injection. The record originates from a study of Ad26.COV2.S vaccination and SARS-CoV-2 variants. The protocol was immunoSEQ multiplex PCR, while the TCRdb copy is restricted to in-frame clones and leaves out a portion. The sample carries some 480,000 clones, roughly 87% recorded once. Sample: peripheral blood, taken in a trial of Ad26.COV2.S vaccine versus placebo. The clonotype was recovered from a person aged 18-65 years who received the Ad26.COV2.S COVID-19 vaccine or a placebo.

The CDR3, as DNA: TGTGCCAGCAGCTGGTCCAGGGAGACCCAGTACTTC. Its protein is CASSWSRETQYF. The V and J genes are TRBV7-2 and TRBJ2-5; D is undetermined. From germline, CDR1 is SGHTA and CDR2 FQGNSA. The CDR3 spans 12 residues. V shed 4 bases and J shed 5 bases, with 8 bases lying between them. The full variable domain, in which reference TRBV7-2 and TRBJ2-5 provide the parts outside the CDR3, is GAGVSQSPSNKVTEKGKDVELRCDPISGHTALYWYRQSLGQGLEFLIYFQGNSAPDKSGLPSDRFSAERTGGSVSTLTIQRTQQEDSAVYLCASSWSRETQYFGPGTRLLVL.